The clone carrying this TCR beta chain was seen only a few times. No antigen is known for it. The sample originates from a study of T cells in Graves' hyperthyroidism and ophthalmopathy. On the study more broadly: Peripheral blood was drawn at first diagnosis, prior to all treatment. Study findings and constraints: The blood repertoire included most of the expanded thyroid clonotypes above 0.001.

Template material for amplifying TCR beta CDR3 regions consisted of RNA transcripts. Initially, a first-round RT-PCR of the TCR CDR3 employed the HTBI primer set. TCRdb passed the multiplex PCR reads through MiXCR, listing each CDR3 protein once. The sample contains approximately 490,000 distinct CDR3 sequences, about 20% of which appear only once. At least 3 on the Clinical Activity Score was recorded for ophthalmopathy patients, who also had NOSPECS grade at least 4 and duration under 3 months. Using less than 12 ml of fresh peripheral blood, PBMCs were prepared. Sequencing input: blood. This sequence was found in a woman in her 70s with Graves' ophthalmopathy.

CDR3 coding DNA: TGTGCCAGCAGCCAAGGAGCGACGAGCGGGAGTATGCAGTACTTC. Residues: CASSQGATSGSMQYF. This chain links TRBV3-1 with TRBJ2-7; 8 bases align to TRBD2. Trimming took 1 base from V and 9 from J; bases not matched to a gene: 11. CDR3 length equals 15 residues. From germline, CDR1 is LGHDT and CDR2 YNNKEL (reference sequence).